This TCR beta chain was sequenced in a study of blood T cell repertoires in acute mononucleosis (dated by TCRdb to the early 2020s). Regarding the complete study: To capture the primary response, acute-phase samples were obtained within 2 weeks of when symptoms began. During acute infection, mean YVL-BR-specific and GLC-BM-specific cells made up about 1.9% and 1.1% of blood CD8 T cells. The mean EBV load in blood was 3.5 to 4 log10 genome copies per million B cells during acute infection, compared with over 2 at convalescence.

Of note for this clone: Base qualities were left out, and no much larger clone turns up one base away.

The trim is 8 bases for V and 15 bases for J, with a gap of 29 bases between the germline ends. Measured from the cysteine to the phenylalanine, the CDR3 is 15 residues long. Kept here is only the CDR3 DNA, which spans 45 bases and is read in frame from base 1. The CDR1 and CDR2 encoded by the germline V gene are SGHAT and FQNNGV. For TCR profiling, total RNA from no fewer than 9,500 sorted tetramer+ CD8 T cells was reverse transcribed into cDNA. PCR with primers that anneal to V and J regions amplified CDR3 regions and added unique molecular identifiers to track templates. TCRalpha and TCRbeta chains were profiled using the immunoSEQ platform, including its sequencing and error-correction standards. On the study's bioinformatics: Clonal copy numbers were corrected for sequencing and PCR errors, and IMGT conventions were followed to define CDR3s. Analysis was restricted to productive rearrangements and was performed with immunoSEQ Analyzer versions 2.0 and 3.0, and gene-pairing frequencies were further processed in Microsoft Excel. Circos plots were used to visualize V-J pairings, and MEME plus a custom motifSearch program were used to find CDR3 motifs. The OLGA algorithm was used to calculate the probability of generation of TCR sequences. Clonotypes found at both visits were termed persistent, clonotypes found only in the acute phase were termed nonpersistent, and clonotypes found only at convalescence were termed de novo. An amino acid clonotype used by more than one donor was defined as a public TCR. The table comes from immuneACCESS by way of TCRdb, which keeps in-frame sequences with V and J called. Part of the clones is missing from these tables; in studies checked, under half for an unresolved V gene and the rest for unknown reasons. The D gene and trimming were derived from the DNA, and the V and J assignments and clone size from that table. The sample table records some 6,600 clones; 25% to 30% of these occur just once. About 29% of the sample belongs to the ten largest clones.

Here is what the overall study found, with its caveats: The low acute-to-convalescent clonotype overlap might be partly explained by sampling error, because only a fraction of each donor's blood was analyzed. Just approximately 9.3% of the unique acute clonotypes remained in convalescence, but these persisting clonotypes accounted for most of the response, and new, diverse de novo clonotypes seemingly replaced the other acute clonotypes. The cohort comprised only three donors, so group averages rested on very few individuals. In TCR repertoire selection for BRLF1 (YVL-BR), TCRalpha CDR3 motifs took on a dominant role, whereas TCRbeta played only a minimal one.

In light of the paper, this sample's time point label describes: acute infectious mononucleosis, at clinical presentation within 2 weeks of symptom onset (visit 1). The study tracked CD8 T cell responses to two immunodominant EBV epitopes, BRLF1 109 (YVL-BR) and BMLF1 280 (GLC-BM), over primary infection. Primary EBV infection was indicated by a positive serum heterophile antibody test and EBV viral capsid antigen-specific IgM. Total CD8 T cells were first enriched from PBMCs by magnetic positive selection (MACS). A FACSAria III was used to sort live CD3+ CD8+ tetramer+ cells to a purity above 85%. A PE-conjugated tetramer loaded with the BRLF1 109-117 peptide was used for cell sorting. After tetramer sorting, TCR repertoires of EBV epitope-specific CD8 T cells were deep-sequenced directly ex vivo at acute infection and at convalescence. A few people aged roughly 18 to 30 with clinical acute infectious mononucleosis and laboratory evidence of primary EBV infection were used as donors. Heparinized peripheral blood was collected once when donors presented clinically with mononucleosis symptoms and a second time roughly 6 months afterward. PBMCs were isolated by Ficoll-Paque density gradient centrifugation.

Sequences were derived from EBV YVL epitope tetramer+ CD8+ T cells sorted from PBMCs, sampled during acute infectious mononucleosis. The label giving this sample's cell subset or site can be read as: CD8 T cells binding a tetramer with EBV BRLF1 109-117 peptide (YVL-BR). The TCR comes from a woman aged 18 to 35 with infectious mononucleosis caused by EBV. The chain uses TRBV11-2 and TRBJ2-1; TRBD2 is a possible D gene, resting on 6 matching bases. Here the CDR3 is given as CASLRELAGQETLFF. The DNA sequence is as follows: TGTGCCAGCTTGAGGGAGTTGGCGGGGCAAGAGACCCTGTTCTTC.